The 29 T cell receptor beta chains given below trace back to one sample, sequenced in a study of blood T cells in healthy people across ages. Sample-barcoded 5' priming and a J-beta primer mix drove a second PCR of roughly 6 to 12 cycles. TCRdb passed the 5' RACE reads through MiXCR, listing each CDR3 protein once. The table lists over 1,300,000 distinct CDR3 sequences, approximately 59% of them singletons, with roughly 7% in the top ten. Sequencing was performed on blood. Receptor source: a man between 18 and 35 years old in good health.

This clonotype was detected a few times. The chain has TRBV2 and TRBJ2-7; D not resolved. From germline, CDR1 is SNHLY and CDR2 FYNNEI. Deletions cut 11 bases from V and 3 bases from J, with 17 bases between. This CDR3 is 13 amino acids long. The CDR3 region is CASRVRANYEQYF. DNA for the CDR3: TGTGCCTCACGGGTACGGGCGAACTACGAGCAGTACTTC.

The chain recombines TRBV20-1 with TRBJ2-1, with D unresolved. CDR1 DFQATT and CDR2 SNEGSKA come from the germline V gene (reference sequence). The CDR3 totals 18 residues. Trimming removed 0 bases from V and 2 bases from J, with 20 bases in between. CDR3 amino acids: CSARDIRSGRWTYNEQFF. CDR3 nucleotides: TGCAGTGCTAGAGATATACGCTCTGGACGGTGGACCTACAATGAGCAGTTCTTC.

This clonotype was seen more than once but under ten times. The chain employs TRBV29-1 and TRBJ2-7; a possible D gene is TRBD2 (7 bases). Germline CDR1 and CDR2: SQVTM and ANQGSEA. The V end lost 3 bases, the J end lost 5 bases, and 14 bases lay between the germline ends. The CDR3 runs 13 residues. CDR3 sequence: CSVEMSGDNEQYF. In DNA, the CDR3 is TGCAGCGTTGAGATGAGCGGGGACAACGAGCAGTACTTC.

The rearrangement joins TRBV4-3 to TRBJ2-2, with unresolved D. The CDR3 extends over 17 amino acids. The V gene lost 4 bases and the J gene lost 2 bases, with 17 bases spanning the gap. CDR1 and CDR2 (germline): LGHNA, YSLEER. The CDR3 coding sequence is TGCGCCAGCAGCCGAGATTACCGAGGTCGTAACACCGGGGAGCTGTTTTTT. It is translated as CASSRDYRGRNTGELFF.

The genes are TRBV20-1 and TRBJ2-1; TRBD2 matches 7 bases. The CDR3 loop spans 11 amino acids. V shed 6 bases and J 10 bases; nucleotides not matched to a gene: 6. Germline CDR1 is DFQATT and CDR2 is SNEGSKA (reference sequence). The CDR3 loop reads CSATRGGEQFF. CDR3 nucleotide sequence: TGCAGTGCCACCCGCGGGGGAGAGCAGTTCTTC.

The rearrangement links TRBV7-8 to TRBJ2-2, with TRBD2 matching over 13 bases. Germline V gives CDR1 SGHVS, CDR2 FQNEAQ. After removal of 5 bases from V and 6 bases from J, the junction contained 6 bases not matched to a gene. This CDR3 is built from 16 residues. The CDR3 spells CASSRGLAGVPGELFF. The CDR3 coding sequence is TGTGCCAGCAGCCGTGGACTAGCGGGAGTCCCCGGGGAGCTGTTTTTT.

This clonotype was seen a handful of times. The chain couples TRBV28 to TRBJ1-2, with 8 bases lining up with TRBD1. CDR3 length: 14 amino acids. Trimming cost V 5 bases and J 4 bases; bases outside gene matches: 6. From germline, CDR1 is MDHEN and CDR2 SYDVKM. CDR3 coding DNA: TGTGCCAGCAGTCGCACAGGGGGGGCCTATGGCTACACCTTC. This translates into CASSRTGGAYGYTF.

This clonotype has at least ten counts. V is TRBV6-4 and J is TRBJ2-1; 11 bases are a match to TRBD1. Per germline, CDR1 MRHNA and CDR2 SNTAGT. The J segment lost 6 bases and the V segment lost 5 bases, leaving 3 bases of the junction unmatched. The CDR3 has 14 residues. The CDR3 protein is CASSPGQGGNEQFF. The CDR3, as DNA: TGTGCCAGCAGTCCGGGACAGGGGGGCAATGAGCAGTTCTTC.

This clonotype was observed a handful of times. V is TRBV5-1 and J is TRBJ2-7; D tentatively reads TRBD1 or TRBD2 (5 bases each). The end of the DNA is better explained by TRBJ2-5, so the J call may be wrong. Germline CDR1 SGHRS, CDR2 YFSETQ. The CDR3 runs 14 residues. CDR3: CASSFSEGLETQYF. The DNA for the CDR3 is TGCGCCAGCAGCTTTTCAGAGGGGCTAGAGACCCAGTACTTC.

The chain combines TRBV27 with TRBJ1-2; D uncertain. There are 15 residues in the CDR3. Trimming cost V 0 bases and J 6 bases, with 14 bases left between them. The germline V gene has CDR1 MNHEY and CDR2 SMNVEV (reference sequence). CDR3 protein: CASSLSGLAGNGYTF. The DNA for the CDR3 is TGTGCCAGCAGTTTATCCGGTTTGGCAGGCAATGGCTACACCTTC.

This clonotype was detected many times. DNA of the CDR3: TGTGCCAGCAGCTTAGCAAATTCACCCCTCCACTTT. Protein sequence: CASSLANSPLHF. The J gene is TRBJ1-6, the V gene TRBV7-2; unclear D gene. Deletions cut 0 bases from V and 7 bases from J, with 1 base between. Per germline, CDR1 SGHTA and CDR2 FQGNSA. This CDR3 is 12 amino acids long. The full variable domain, its missing parts supplied by reference TRBV7-2 and TRBJ1-6, is GAGVSQSPSNKVTEKGKDVELRCDPISGHTALYWYRQSLGQGLEFLIYFQGNSAPDKSGLPSDRFSAERTGGSVSTLTIQRTQQEDSAVYLCASSLANSPLHFGNGTRLTVT.

A few counts support this clonotype. The CDR3 loop reads CSATSGQERSSLHF. CDR3 DNA sequence: TGCAGTGCTACCAGTGGACAGGAGAGATCGTCCCTCCACTTT. J is TRBJ1-6 and V is TRBV20-1; 7 positions match TRBD1. This CDR3 region has 14 residues. Germline assignment: CDR1 DFQATT and CDR2 SNEGSKA (reference sequence). With V trimmed by 4 bases and J by 14 bases, 14 bases remained unmatched.

This sequence joins TRBV29-1 and TRBJ2-7, with a weak D call TRBD2 (5 bases). V was trimmed by 5 bases and J by 2 bases, leaving 13 bases between them. The CDR3 is 13 amino acids. Germline V gives CDR1 SQVTM, CDR2 ANQGSEA. CDR3 sequence reads: CSVNSSETYEQYF. The CDR3 region has the DNA TGCAGCGTTAACAGTAGCGAGACCTACGAGCAGTACTTC.

A few counts support this clonotype. The V gene is TRBV9, the J gene TRBJ1-1; D is unresolved. The CDR3 sequence is 14 residues long. Germline V gene sequence: CDR1 SGDLS, CDR2 YYNGEE. V was shortened by 3 bases and J by 0 bases, with 9 bases between the two germline ends. In DNA, the CDR3 is TGTGCCAGCAGCGCCGACAACCTGAACACTGAAGCTTTCTTT. Amino acids: CASSADNLNTEAFF.

The rearrangement uses TRBV6-2 or TRBV6-3 and TRBJ2-4; 13 nucleotides line up with TRBD2. The J call may be in error: the DNA end matches TRBJ2-7 better. CDR1 is MNHEY and CDR2 is SVGEGT in the germline V gene. The CDR3 extends over 15 amino acids. The CDR3 coding sequence is TGTGCCAGCAGAACTGGGACTAGCGGGGACTACGAGCAGTACTTC. This codes for CASRTGTSGDYEQYF.

This clonotype was seen many times. This rearrangement joins TRBV12-3 or TRBV12-4 to TRBJ2-1; 15 bases are shared with TRBD2. The CDR3 covers 16 residues. With V trimmed by 5 bases and J by 7 bases, 6 bases remained unmatched. CDR3 nucleotide sequence: TGTGCCAGCAGTCCCGGGACTAGCGGGGGGCGAAATGAGCAGTTCTTC. Translation gives CASSPGTSGGRNEQFF.

About this clonotype itself: One end of the junction does not line up with germline, which may come from a read error. The gene calls are TRBV20-1 and TRBJ2-1, with D perhaps TRBD2 (5 bases). There are 11 residues in the CDR3. The germline V gene encodes CDR1 DFQATT and CDR2 SNEGSKA (reference sequence). The DNA of the CDR3 is TGCAGTGCTCCAGACTACAATGGGCAGTTCTTC. Its translation is CSAPDYNGQFF.

This clonotype was seen a few times. The chain has TRBV6-6 and TRBJ2-3, with D unclear. From germline, CDR1 is MNHNY and CDR2 SVGAGI (reference sequence). This CDR3 is built from 13 residues. V was clipped by 5 bases and J by 4 bases, with 10 bases between them. The CDR3 nucleotides are TGTGCCAGCAGTCCCTCCCGTCCAGATACGCAGTATTTT. The encoded protein is CASSPSRPDTQYF.

The table lists this clonotype with a few counts. This chain connects TRBV7-2 to TRBJ2-5; D gene unclear. This CDR3 spans 13 amino acids. Germline CDR1 is SGHTA and CDR2 is FQGNSA. V lost 4 bases and J 2 bases, leaving 8 bases between the germline ends. The CDR3 coding sequence is TGTGCCAGCAGCTCGCCTTGGCAAGAGACCCAGTACTTC. It yields the protein CASSSPWQETQYF.

A few counts support this clonotype. The chain couples TRBV20-1 to TRBJ2-1, with 14 bases matching TRBD2. The germline V gene encodes CDR1 DFQATT and CDR2 SNEGSKA (reference sequence). The length of the CDR3 is 18 residues. The junction had 16 bases not matched to a gene; V was cut back by 6 bases and J by 6 bases. CDR3 sequence reads: CSALGTSGGTKGGNEQFF. CDR3 DNA sequence: TGCAGTGCCCTGGGGACTAGCGGGGGAACGAAGGGGGGCAATGAGCAGTTCTTC.

J is TRBJ2-1 and V is TRBV12-3 or TRBV12-4, with 13 bases that match TRBD2. Trimming cost V 6 bases and J 7 bases; bases outside gene matches: 9. CDR3 length equals 16 residues. The CDR3 region has the DNA TGTGCCAGCAGCTACGCCCCGGGACTAGCGGGGAATGAGCAGTTCTTC. This encodes CASSYAPGLAGNEQFF.

The chain couples TRBV9 to TRBJ2-7, with a tentative D call TRBD1 (6 bases). The V gene's germline CDR1 is SGDLS and CDR2 YYNGEE. The CDR3 covers 14 residues. V lost 0 bases and J 3 bases, leaving 10 bases between the germline ends. Here the CDR3 reads CASSVGTELYEQYF. The CDR3 coding sequence is TGTGCCAGCAGCGTAGGGACAGAACTCTACGAGCAGTACTTC. The complete variable domain, with remaining parts taken from reference TRBV9 and TRBJ2-7, reads DSGVTQTPKHLITATGQRVTLRCSPRSGDLSVYWYQQSLDQGLQFLIQYYNGEERAKGNILERFSAQQFPDLHSELNLSSLELGDSALYFCASSVGTELYEQYFGPGTRLTVT.

The chain recombines TRBV6-5 with TRBJ1-6; no clear D gene. This CDR3 is 14 amino acids long. Germline CDR1 reads MNHEY; CDR2 reads SVGAGI. Between the trimmed V and J ends, which lost 7 bases and 7 bases, there was a span of 14 bases. The CDR3 sequence is CASNSGLHNSPLHF. CDR3 sequence (DNA): TGTGCCAGCAATTCGGGTCTGCACAATTCACCCCTCCACTTT.

The chain links TRBV20-1 to TRBJ2-3, with TRBD1 identical over 11 bases. Losses at the gene ends were 7 bases for V and 2 bases for J; bases not matched to a gene: 11. Germline loops: CDR1 DFQATT, CDR2 SNEGSKA (reference sequence). The CDR3 contains 16 residues. As DNA, the CDR3 is TGCAGTGGGGAGGACAGGGGGCGATCCTTCACAGATACGCAGTATTTT. As protein: CSGEDRGRSFTDTQYF.

The genes are TRBV4-3 and TRBJ2-5; a weak D match, TRBD2 (6 bases). The closer fit of TRBJ2-7 to the DNA end suggests the J call may be wrong. Germline CDR1 LGHNA, CDR2 YSLEER. The CDR3 loop spans 18 amino acids. CDR3 loop: CARGQTPGRGPPLYEQYF. CDR3 nucleotide sequence: TGCGCCAGAGGACAAACCCCCGGGCGGGGACCTCCTCTTTACGAGCAGTACTTC.

J is TRBJ2-1 and V is TRBV5-1, with D possibly being TRBD1 (6 bases). Trimming stripped 0 bases from V and 9 bases from J, with 10 bases between. Germline CDR1 and CDR2: SGHRS and YFSETQ. The CDR3 is made up of 13 amino acids. CDR3 loop: CASSLDRVAEQFF. The CDR3 DNA reads TGCGCCAGCAGCTTGGACAGGGTGGCTGAGCAGTTCTTC.

J is TRBJ2-7 and V is TRBV12-3 or TRBV12-4; D is possibly TRBD1 or TRBD2 (5 bases each). Trimming pared 4 bases from V and 3 bases from J, leaving 16 bases between. The CDR3 runs 15 residues. The CDR3: CASSYSPGPVYEQYF. CDR3 sequence (DNA): TGTGCCAGCAGTTATAGCCCGGGACCCGTCTACGAGCAGTACTTC.

This clonotype has just a few counts. The gene calls are TRBV29-1 and TRBJ2-1; perhaps TRBD2 as D (6 bases). The CDR3 contains 12 residues. The V end lost 3 bases, the J end lost 15 bases, and 18 bases lay between the germline ends. The germline V gene encodes CDR1 SQVTM and CDR2 ANQGSEA. The CDR3 region is CSVEVGSPGRFF. The CDR3, as DNA: TGCAGCGTTGAGGTCGGGAGTCCCGGTCGGTTCTTC.

The CDR3 DNA reads as TGCGCCAGCAGCCGAGACCGGGACAGGGGTTATGGCTACACCTTC. It codes for CASSRDRDRGYGYTF. This chain links TRBV4-1 with TRBJ1-2; 10 bases map to TRBD1. The germline V gene has CDR1 MGHRA and CDR2 YSYEKL. V lost 4 bases to trimming and J lost 5 bases; unmatched junction nucleotides: 7. CDR3 length: 15 residues.